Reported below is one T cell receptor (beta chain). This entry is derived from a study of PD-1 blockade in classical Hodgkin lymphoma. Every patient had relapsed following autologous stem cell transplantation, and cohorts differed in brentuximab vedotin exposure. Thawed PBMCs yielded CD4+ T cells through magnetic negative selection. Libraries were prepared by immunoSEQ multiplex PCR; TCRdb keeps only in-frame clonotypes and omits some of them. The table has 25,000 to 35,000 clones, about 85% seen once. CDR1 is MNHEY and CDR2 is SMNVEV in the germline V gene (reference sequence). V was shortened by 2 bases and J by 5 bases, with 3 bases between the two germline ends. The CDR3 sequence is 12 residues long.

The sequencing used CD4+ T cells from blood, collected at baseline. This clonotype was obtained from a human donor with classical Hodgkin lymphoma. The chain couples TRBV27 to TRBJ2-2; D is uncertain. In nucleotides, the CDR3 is TGTGCCAGCAGTTTACTGACCGGGGAGCTGTTTTTT. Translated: CASSLLTGELFF.